Listed here is a single T cell receptor (beta chain). What it binds is not known. These data are taken from a study of shared clonotypes between healthy human individuals. As for the study in general: Donors had three CD4 naive, three CD4 memory, two CD8 naive and one CD8 memory plate apiece.

This CDR3 is built from 14 residues. Germline CDR1 is SQVTM and CDR2 is ANQGSEA. Overall study results and limits: An expected dependence of interdonor clonotype sharing on sequencing depth was noted.

Data came from immunoSEQ multiplex PCR; TCRdb stores just in-frame clones and leaves some out. In the table there are about 700,000 clones, around 90% of which are singletons. Only CD45RO-negative cells positively selected for CCR7 counted as naive CD8 cells, so terminally differentiated effector memory CD45RA+ cells were excluded. Sequenced sample: naive CD8+ T cells sorted from blood. The sequence was collected from a man aged 25-45 years in good health. The chain recombines TRBV29-1 with TRBJ2-1; D is uncertain. The CDR3 reads CSGLAESSYNEQFF. In DNA, the CDR3 is TGCAGTGGGCTGGCCGAGAGCTCCTACAATGAGCAGTTCTTC.